This T cell receptor beta chain was identified in a study of CD8+ T cells in alopecia areata. Study-level information: Those treated were given oral tofacitinib at 5 to 10 mg twice daily.

RNA extraction was followed by reverse transcription into cDNA, which acted as the sequencing template. The data were produced by immunoSEQ multiplex PCR, yet TCRdb's version contains in-frame clones alone and is incomplete. In the table there are 200,000 to 250,000 clones, over 60% of which are singletons. V dropped 4 bases and J dropped 3 bases, with 10 bases sitting between them. This CDR3 is 14 amino acids long. The germline V gene encodes CDR1 SEHNR and CDR2 FQNEAQ (reference sequence). Study observations and caveats: The presence of one nonresponder keeps the tie between baseline CD8+ expansion and response uncertain.

Treatment meaning: oral pan-JAK inhibitor, 5-10 mg twice daily. Remarks on this clone: The antigen is not known.

The starting material was CD4+ T cells sorted from blood, obtained at week 4, from a patient treated with tofacitinib. The chain is built from TRBV7-9 and TRBJ2-1; D ambiguous. This receptor was taken from a human donor with alopecia areata. CDR3 DNA: TGTGCCAGCAGCTCCTGGACCTTCTACAATGAGCAGTTCTTC. It encodes CASSSWTFYNEQFF.